Below, 13 T cell receptor beta chains from the same sample are listed, as sequenced in a study of T cell changes during pregnancy in multiple sclerosis. This table comes from immunoSEQ multiplex PCR, and its TCRdb copy is limited to in-frame clones, with some not included. This table has 90,000 or so clones, approximately 89% appearing once. Source: peripheral blood, taken in the first trimester of pregnancy. The receptors were sampled from a female donor in good health, enrolled as a control in a pregnancy study.

The CDR3: CATLGTSSSPLNTGELFF. CDR3 DNA sequence: TGTGCCACCCTCGGGACTAGCTCTAGCCCTTTGAACACCGGGGAGCTGTTTTTT. This chain connects TRBV27 to TRBJ2-2; 9 bases are shared with TRBD2. Losses at the gene ends were 10 bases for V and 1 base for J; bases not matched to a gene: 16. The CDR3 totals 18 residues. CDR1 and CDR2 (germline): MNHEY, SMNVEV (reference sequence).

This chain links TRBV19 with TRBJ1-1, with 7 bases matching TRBD1. The CDR3 runs to 15 residues. Germline CDR1 LNHDA, CDR2 SQIVND (reference sequence). The trim removed 3 bases at V and 2 bases at J, leaving 6 bases unmatched. DNA of the CDR3: TGTGCCAGTAGTATTGGACAGGTGTTCAACACTGAAGCTTTCTTT. Encoded protein: CASSIGQVFNTEAFF.

The chain combines TRBV5-4 with TRBJ1-2; 7 bases line up with TRBD1. The germline CDR1 and CDR2 sequences are SGHNT and YYREEE (reference sequence). This CDR3 comprises 15 residues. The junction had 9 bases not matched to a gene; V was cut back by 1 base and J by 6 bases. CDR3 in amino acids: CASSLLDRTGHGYTF. The CDR3 DNA is TGTGCCAGCAGCTTGCTGGACAGGACCGGCCATGGCTACACCTTC. Drawing the rest from reference TRBV5-4 and TRBJ1-2, the complete variable domain is ETGVTQSPTHLIKTRGQQVTLRCSSQSGHNTVSWYQQALGQGPQFIFQYYREEENGRGNFPPRFSGLQFPNYSSELNVNALELDDSALYLCASSLLDRTGHGYTFGSGTRLTVV.

The rearrangement joins TRBV6-1 to TRBJ2-1; D is possibly TRBD1 (5 bases). V gave up 4 bases and J gave up 4 bases, with 26 bases separating them. Germline CDR1 reads MNHNS; CDR2 reads SASEGT. The CDR3 is 19 residues long. CDR3 protein: CASSVVFRPLSDRYNEQFF. DNA of the CDR3: TGTGCCAGCAGTGTAGTTTTTCGGCCCCTCAGCGACAGATACAATGAGCAGTTCTTC.

This chain uses TRBV6-6 with TRBJ2-3; no reliable D call. V dropped 2 bases and J dropped 0 bases, with 9 bases sitting between them. CDR3 length: 15 amino acids. Germline V gene sequence: CDR1 MNHNY, CDR2 SVGAGI (reference sequence). CDR3 loop: CASSYEKLSTDTQYF. DNA for the CDR3: TGTGCCAGCAGTTACGAGAAACTAAGCACAGATACGCAGTATTTT.

V and J are TRBV5-1 and TRBJ1-4; TRBD1 aligns across 12 bases. Germline V CDR1 and CDR2: SGHRS, YFSETQ. CDR3 length: 16 residues. The J segment lost 8 bases and the V segment lost 0 bases, leaving 5 bases of the junction unmatched. The CDR3 bases are TGCGCCAGCAGCTTGGGGGACAGGGGGCTTGGGGAAAAACTGTTTTTT. It yields the protein CASSLGDRGLGEKLFF.

This clone was seen just once. J is TRBJ2-1 and V is TRBV4-1; TRBD2 might be the D (7 bases). The V end was cut by 0 bases, the J end by 0 bases, with 15 bases between. Per germline, CDR1 MGHRA and CDR2 YSYEKL. The CDR3 sequence is 18 residues long. The CDR3 bases are TGCGCCAGCAGCCAAGAACGGCGGGGGCGATTCTCCTACAATGAGCAGTTCTTC. Translating gives CASSQERRGRFSYNEQFF.

The CDR3 DNA sequence: TGTGCCAGCTCACCGGGACAGTACACAGATACGCAGTATTTT. Translating gives CASSPGQYTDTQYF. The V gene is TRBV6-1, the J gene TRBJ2-3; 7 bases fit TRBD1. The germline V gene has CDR1 MNHNS and CDR2 SASEGT. The CDR3 totals 14 residues. Losses at the gene ends were 8 bases for V and 2 bases for J; bases not matched to a gene: 7.

The V gene is TRBV9, the J gene TRBJ2-2, with a possible D match to TRBD2 (6 bases). V dropped 4 bases and J dropped 4 bases, with 17 bases sitting between them. CDR1 and CDR2 from the germline V gene are SGDLS and YYNGEE. The CDR3 is made up of 16 amino acids. The CDR3 spells CASSPRGGKVTGELFF. CDR3 sequence (DNA): TGTGCCAGCAGCCCCCGGGGCGGGAAGGTCACCGGGGAGCTGTTTTTT.

In this sample, this clone turned up once. This sequence joins TRBV11-3 and TRBJ1-3; D call uncertain. CDR1 and CDR2 from the germline V gene are SGHNT and YENEEA. Trimming stripped 5 bases from V and 2 bases from J, with 7 bases between. This CDR3 spans 13 amino acids. CDR3 bases: TGTGCCAGCAGCCTCGTTACTGGAAACACCATATATTTT. Amino acid sequence: CASSLVTGNTIYF.

The genes are TRBV13 and TRBJ1-1, with D maybe TRBD1 (5 bases). This CDR3 comprises 14 residues. V lost 2 bases to trimming and J lost 4 bases, with 11 bases between them. Germline-derived CDR1 and CDR2 are PRHDT and FYEKMQ (reference sequence). CDR3 sequence reads: CASSLKPGGTEAFF. Written as DNA, the CDR3 is TGTGCCAGCAGCTTAAAACCCGGGGGCACTGAAGCTTTCTTT.

This chain links TRBV18 with TRBJ1-1; D possibly corresponds to TRBD1 (5 bases). Germline loops: CDR1 KGHSH, CDR2 LQKENI. The CDR3 runs to 13 residues. V lost 3 bases to trimming and J lost 6 bases, with 11 bases between them. The CDR3, as DNA: TGTGCCAGCTCACCGGGGTCCAGGGCTGAAGCTTTCTTT. It encodes CASSPGSRAEAFF.

The V gene is TRBV11-2, the J gene TRBJ2-2; D gene unclear. V lost 0 bases and J lost 7, with 3 bases in between. Germline V CDR1 and CDR2: SGHAT, FQNNGV. The CDR3 is 12 residues long. In nucleotides, the CDR3 is TGTGCCAGCAGCTTAGATATCGGGGAGCTGTTTTTT. This gives the protein CASSLDIGELFF.